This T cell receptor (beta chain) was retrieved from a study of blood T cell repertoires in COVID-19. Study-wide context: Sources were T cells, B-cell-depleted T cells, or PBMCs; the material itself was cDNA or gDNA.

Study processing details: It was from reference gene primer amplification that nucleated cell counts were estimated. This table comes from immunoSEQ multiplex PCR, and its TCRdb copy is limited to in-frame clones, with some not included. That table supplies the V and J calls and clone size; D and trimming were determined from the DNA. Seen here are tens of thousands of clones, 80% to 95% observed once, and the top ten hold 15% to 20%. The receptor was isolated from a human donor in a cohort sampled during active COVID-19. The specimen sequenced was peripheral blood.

This CDR3 reads CAISDPTSGGFTDTQYF. In DNA, the CDR3 is TGTGCCATCAGTGACCCTACTAGCGGGGGGTTCACAGATACGCAGTATTTT. The rearrangement uses TRBV10-3 and TRBJ2-3, with TRBD2 matching 12 bases. The CDR3 spans 17 residues. Germline V gene sequence: CDR1 ENHRY, CDR2 SYGVKD. The V gene end was trimmed by 3 bases and the J gene end by 2 bases; junction bases not matched to a gene: 6.